The clone carrying this TCR beta chain has only a few counts. This entry is derived from a study of patients and donors after allogeneic stem cell transplantation. Looked up from germline, CDR1 is KGHDR and CDR2 is SFDVKD. Trimming took 4 bases from V and 2 from J, leaving 14 bases between them. CDR3 size: 16 residues. TCRdb reprocessed the RT-PCR reads with MiXCR, giving one entry per CDR3 protein. The data contain about a million distinct CDR3 sequences, around 17% of them singletons. The chain links TRBV24-1 to TRBJ2-1; D is possibly TRBD1 (5 bases). The source of this sequence is a human donor who was either an allogeneic HSCT recipient or a stem cell or donor lymphocyte infusion donor (not recorded which). It is not recorded whose cells these are; they may come from a transplant donor. Material: blood, either unsorted or a sorted T cell fraction (not recorded which). The DNA for the CDR3 is TGTGCCACCAGTGAGAGGCAGGGCCCCCCCTACAATGAGCAGTTCTTC. Encoded protein: CATSERQGPPYNEQFF.